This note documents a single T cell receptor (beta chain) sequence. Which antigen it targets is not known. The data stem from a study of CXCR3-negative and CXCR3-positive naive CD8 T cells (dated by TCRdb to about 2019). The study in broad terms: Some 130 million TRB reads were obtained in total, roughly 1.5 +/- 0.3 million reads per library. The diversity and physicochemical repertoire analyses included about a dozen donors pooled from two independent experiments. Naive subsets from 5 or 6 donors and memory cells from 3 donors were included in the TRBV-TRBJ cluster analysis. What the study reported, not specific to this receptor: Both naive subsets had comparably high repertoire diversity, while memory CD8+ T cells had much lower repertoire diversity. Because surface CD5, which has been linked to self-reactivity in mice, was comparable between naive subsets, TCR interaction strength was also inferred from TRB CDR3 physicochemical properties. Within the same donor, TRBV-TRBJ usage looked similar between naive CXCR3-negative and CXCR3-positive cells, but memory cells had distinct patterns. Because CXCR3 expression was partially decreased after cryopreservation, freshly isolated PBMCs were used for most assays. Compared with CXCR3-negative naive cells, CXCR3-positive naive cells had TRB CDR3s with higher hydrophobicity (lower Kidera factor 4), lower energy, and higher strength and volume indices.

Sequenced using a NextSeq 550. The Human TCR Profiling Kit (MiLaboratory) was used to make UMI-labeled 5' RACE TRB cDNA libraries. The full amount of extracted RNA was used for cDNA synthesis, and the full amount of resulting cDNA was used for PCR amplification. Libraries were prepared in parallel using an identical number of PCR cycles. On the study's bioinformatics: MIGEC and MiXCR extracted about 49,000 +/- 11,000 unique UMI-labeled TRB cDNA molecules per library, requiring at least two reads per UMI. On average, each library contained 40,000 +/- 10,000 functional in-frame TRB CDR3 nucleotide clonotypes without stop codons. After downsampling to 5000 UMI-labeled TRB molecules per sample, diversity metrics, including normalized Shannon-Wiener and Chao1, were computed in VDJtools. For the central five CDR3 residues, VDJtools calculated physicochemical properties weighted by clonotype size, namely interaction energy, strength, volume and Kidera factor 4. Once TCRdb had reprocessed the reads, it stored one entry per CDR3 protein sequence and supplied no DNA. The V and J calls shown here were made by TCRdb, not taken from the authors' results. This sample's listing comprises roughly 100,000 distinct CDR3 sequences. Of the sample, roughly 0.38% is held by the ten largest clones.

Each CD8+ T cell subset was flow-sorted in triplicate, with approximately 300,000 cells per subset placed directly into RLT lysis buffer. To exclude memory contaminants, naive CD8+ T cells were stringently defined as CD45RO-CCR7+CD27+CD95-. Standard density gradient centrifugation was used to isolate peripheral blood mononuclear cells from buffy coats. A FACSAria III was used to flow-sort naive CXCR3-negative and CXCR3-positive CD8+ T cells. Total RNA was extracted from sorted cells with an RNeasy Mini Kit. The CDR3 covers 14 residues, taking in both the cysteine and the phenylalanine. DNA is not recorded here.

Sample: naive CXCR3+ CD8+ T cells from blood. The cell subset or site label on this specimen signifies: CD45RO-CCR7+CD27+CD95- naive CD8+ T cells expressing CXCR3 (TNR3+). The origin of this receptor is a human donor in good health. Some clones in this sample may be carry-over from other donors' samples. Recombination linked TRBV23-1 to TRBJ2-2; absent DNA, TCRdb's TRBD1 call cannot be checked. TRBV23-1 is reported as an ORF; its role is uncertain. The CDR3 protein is CASSRGGSTGELFF.